This T cell receptor beta chain was identified during a study of CD8 T cells in ankylosing spondylitis. Germline V gene data show CDR1 as SGHTA and CDR2 as FQGTGA. The CDR3 totals 16 residues. V gave up 5 bases and J gave up 4 bases, with 18 bases separating them. TCRdb reprocessed the 5' RACE reads with MiXCR, giving one entry per CDR3 protein. The sample consists of 200,000 to 300,000 distinct CDR3 sequences, around 9.1% of them appearing once. This clonotype was seen a handful of times. The chain employs TRBV7-3 and TRBJ2-1; possible D gene TRBD1, 6 bases. Sequencing was done on a sample of blood, either unsorted or a sorted T cell fraction (not recorded which). The TCR originated in a male donor with ankylosing spondylitis or in good health (not recorded which). DNA of the CDR3: TGTGCCAGCAGCCTGGGGGCCGGGACCAAATACAATGAGCAGTTCTTC. Amino acid sequence: CASSLGAGTKYNEQFF.